The clone carrying this T cell receptor beta chain came up many times. Its antigen remains unidentified. The record originates from a study of early T cells in non-severe SARS-CoV-2 infection. The V and J ends lost 0 bases and 5 bases respectively, with 10 bases between them. The CDR3 consists of 15 residues. Germline CDR1 and CDR2: LGHDT and YNNKEL (reference sequence). General study results and limits: Anti-spike CD8 specificities were favored by VDJdb matching, whose results missed private and CD4 specificities.

Individual cDNA molecules received unique molecular identifiers during library preparation. From the 5' RACE reads, TCRdb called clonotypes with MiXCR, one entry per CDR3 protein. The sample yields more than 90,000 distinct CDR3 sequences, more than 9.5% seen once. The receptor was derived from an adult who was a healthcare worker with PCR-confirmed SARS-CoV-2 infection or an uninfected control (not recorded which). The gene calls are TRBV3-1 and TRBJ2-2; D not resolved. Sample: whole blood. As DNA, the CDR3 is TGTGCCAGCAGCCAAGATCTAAGGGCGACCGGGGAGCTGTTTTTT. Translation gives CASSQDLRATGELFF. Drawing the rest from reference TRBV3-1 and TRBJ2-2, the complete variable domain is DTAVSQTPKYLVTQMGNDKSIKCEQNLGHDTMYWYKQDSKKFLKIMFSYNNKELIINETVPNRFSPKSPDKAHLNLHINSLELGDSAVYFCASSQDLRATGELFFGEGSRLTVL.